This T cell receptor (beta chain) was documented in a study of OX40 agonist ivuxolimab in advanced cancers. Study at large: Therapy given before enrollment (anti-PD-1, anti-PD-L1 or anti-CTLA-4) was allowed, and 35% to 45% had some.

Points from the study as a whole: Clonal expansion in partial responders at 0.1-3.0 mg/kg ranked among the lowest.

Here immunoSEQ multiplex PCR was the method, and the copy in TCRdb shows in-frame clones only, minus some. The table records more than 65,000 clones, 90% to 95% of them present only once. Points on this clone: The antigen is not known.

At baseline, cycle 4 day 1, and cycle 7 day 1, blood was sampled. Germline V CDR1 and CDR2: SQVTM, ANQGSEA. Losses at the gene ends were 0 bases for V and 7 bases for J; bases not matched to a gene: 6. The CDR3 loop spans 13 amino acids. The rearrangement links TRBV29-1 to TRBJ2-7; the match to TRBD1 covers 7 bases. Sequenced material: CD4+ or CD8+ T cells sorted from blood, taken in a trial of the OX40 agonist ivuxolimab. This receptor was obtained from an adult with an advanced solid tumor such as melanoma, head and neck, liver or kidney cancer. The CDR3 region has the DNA TGCAGCGTTGAAGACGACAGGGAAATTGAGCAGTACTTC. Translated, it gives CSVEDDREIEQYF.